The 29 T cell receptor beta chains reported below all come from one sample, sequenced in a study of blood T cell repertoires in COVID-19. The repertoire was sequenced with immunoSEQ multiplex PCR; TCRdb's copy has only in-frame clones and lacks some. The sample carries more than 85,000 clones, over 70% recorded once. The sequenced sample consisted of peripheral blood. The receptors come from a human donor in a cohort sampled during active or convalescent COVID-19.

The chain employs TRBV6-2 or TRBV6-3 and TRBJ1-6; TRBD1 agrees at 11 bases. The CDR3 has 17 residues. Trimming took 4 bases from V and 2 from J; bases not matched to a gene: 4. In germline, CDR1 is MNHEY, CDR2 SVGEGT. The CDR3 bases are TGTGCCAGCAGTTCGAGGACAGGGGGCGCCTATAATTCACCCCTCCACTTT. This translates into CASSSRTGGAYNSPLHF.

The rearrangement uses TRBV19 and TRBJ2-5; perhaps TRBD2 as D (5 bases). CDR1 and CDR2 from the germline V gene are LNHDA and SQIVND (reference sequence). V was clipped by 4 bases and J by 1 base, with 7 bases between them. The CDR3 covers 13 residues. Here the CDR3 DNA reads TGTGCCAGTAGTAGAGGGCTCCAAGAGACCCAGTACTTC. It encodes CASSRGLQETQYF. The full variable domain, in which reference TRBV19 and TRBJ2-5 provide the parts outside the CDR3, is DGGITQSPKYLFRKEGQNVTLSCEQNLNHDAMYWYRQDPGQGLRLIYYSQIVNDFQKGDIAEGYSVSREKKESFPLTVTSAQKNPTAFYLCASSRGLQETQYFGPGTRLLVL.

V gene TRBV7-9 combines with J gene TRBJ2-1, with 11 bases that match TRBD2. The germline V gene has CDR1 SEHNR and CDR2 FQNEAQ (reference sequence). The CDR3 loop spans 19 amino acids. V shed 2 bases, J shed 0 bases, and the junction held 9 bases outside the gene matches. CDR3 coding DNA: TGTGCCAGCAGCTTAACTGGACTAGCGGGCGGAATCTCCTACAATGAGCAGTTCTTC. This encodes CASSLTGLAGGISYNEQFF. Drawing the rest from reference TRBV7-9 and TRBJ2-1, the complete variable domain is DTGVSQNPRHKITKRGQNVTFRCDPISEHNRLYWYRQTLGQGPEFLTYFQNEAQLEKSRLLSDRFSAERPKGSFSTLEIQRTEQGDSAMYLCASSLTGLAGGISYNEQFFGPGTRLTVL.

This clone was counted a few times. The chain combines TRBV27 with TRBJ2-7; possible D gene TRBD1, 5 bases. This CDR3 has 17 residues. V shed 5 bases and J shed 2 bases, with 22 bases lying between them. Germline V CDR1 and CDR2: MNHEY, SMNVEV (reference sequence). CDR3 region: CASSRNQGIRTPYEQYF. The CDR3 DNA follows: TGTGCCAGCAGTAGGAATCAGGGAATAAGGACCCCCTACGAGCAGTACTTC.

DNA of the CDR3: TGTGCCAGTAGCCCGGATCAGGGAGGGAACACTGAAGCTTTCTTT. It translates to CASSPDQGGNTEAFF. The chain recombines TRBV19 with TRBJ1-1; a possible D gene is TRBD1 (5 bases). Germline V CDR1 and CDR2: LNHDA, SQIVND (reference sequence). Trimming stripped 6 bases from V and 1 base from J, with 15 bases between. The CDR3 extends over 15 amino acids.

This clone was observed once. V is TRBV18 and J is TRBJ1-1, with D perhaps TRBD1 (6 bases). The germline gives CDR1 KGHSH, CDR2 LQKENI. The CDR3 length is 13 residues. With 5 bases removed from V and 1 base from J, the gap between germline ends came to 8 bases. In DNA form, the CDR3 reads TGTGCCAGCTCATCGGACAGGAACACTGAAGCTTTCTTT. This encodes CASSSDRNTEAFF.

V and J are TRBV12-5 and TRBJ2-7; a weak D match, TRBD1 (5 bases). The V gene's germline CDR1 is LGHNT and CDR2 FRNRAP. V lost 2 bases to trimming and J lost 3 bases, with 14 bases between them. CDR3 length: 15 amino acids. Written as DNA, the CDR3 is TGTGCTAGTGGTTTGCTCCCTCCGACAGTCTACGAGCAGTACTTC. This sequence encodes CASGLLPPTVYEQYF. The full variable domain, its missing parts supplied by reference TRBV12-5 and TRBJ2-7, is DARVTQTPRHKVTEMGQEVTMRCQPILGHNTVFWYRQTMMQGLELLAYFRNRAPLDDSGMPKDRFSAEMPDATLATLKIQPSEPRDSAVYFCASGLLPPTVYEQYFGPGTRLTVT.

The chain recombines TRBV5-1 with TRBJ2-5; D perhaps matches TRBD2 (5 bases). This CDR3 is 15 amino acids long. CDR1 SGHRS and CDR2 YFSETQ come from the germline V gene. Trimming took 6 bases from V and 4 from J, leaving 19 bases between them. The CDR3: CASKTGGSLGETQYF. The CDR3 bases are TGCGCCAGCAAAACCGGAGGTAGCTTGGGAGAGACCCAGTACTTC.

The rearrangement uses TRBV25-1 and TRBJ2-6, with 12 bases aligning to TRBD1. With 9 bases clipped from V and 4 bases from J, the junction kept 7 bases outside the gene matches. Germline-derived CDR1 and CDR2 are MGHDK and SYGVNS. The CDR3 sequence is 16 residues long. CDR3 nucleotide sequence: TGTGCCAGTGCGGGACAGGGGGCGCGAGGGGCCAACGTCCTGACTTTC. This codes for CASAGQGARGANVLTF.

J is TRBJ2-2 and V is TRBV14; D perhaps matches TRBD2 (6 bases). Deletions cut 6 bases from V and 7 bases from J, with 12 bases between. This CDR3 has 13 residues. Germline values: CDR1 SGHDN, CDR2 FVKESK. The CDR3 is CASRPGLYGELFF. CDR3 DNA sequence: TGTGCCAGCAGGCCGGGACTTTACGGGGAGCTGTTTTTT.

V gene TRBV7-9 combines with J gene TRBJ1-3, with a weak D call TRBD1 (6 bases). The CDR3 loop spans 15 amino acids. Looked up from germline, CDR1 is SEHNR and CDR2 is FQNEAQ (reference sequence). Trimming removed 3 bases from V and 0 bases from J, with 9 bases in between. The CDR3, as DNA: TGTGCCAGCAGCTTCGGGACAATCTCTGGAAACACCATATATTTT. Its protein product is CASSFGTISGNTIYF. Full variable domain (rest looked up from reference TRBV7-9 and TRBJ1-3): DTGVSQNPRHKITKRGQNVTFRCDPISEHNRLYWYRQTLGQGPEFLTYFQNEAQLEKSRLLSDRFSAERPKGSFSTLEIQRTEQGDSAMYLCASSFGTISGNTIYFGEGSWLTVV.

This clone was counted once. The rearrangement links TRBV11-1 to TRBJ2-5; 7 nucleotides agree with TRBD1. The V segment lost 5 bases and the J segment 5 bases; nucleotides outside the gene matches: 8. Germline V gene sequence: CDR1 SGHAT, CDR2 FQDESV (reference sequence). This CDR3 has 14 amino acids. CDR3 DNA: TGTGCCAGCAGCCGACAGGGTTCCCGGGAGACCCAGTACTTC. Translating it yields CASSRQGSRETQYF.

This sequence joins TRBV9 and TRBJ1-5; D remains unclear. Germline-derived CDR1 and CDR2 are SGDLS and YYNGEE. The V gene lost 0 bases and the J gene lost 4 bases, with 8 bases spanning the gap. This CDR3 has 14 residues. CDR3 nucleotide sequence: TGTGCCAGCAGCGTAGGTCTACAGAATCAGCCCCAGCATTTT. Its protein is CASSVGLQNQPQHF.

J is TRBJ2-5 and V is TRBV20-1; no reliable D call. CDR1 DFQATT and CDR2 SNEGSKA come from the germline V gene (reference sequence). The CDR3 length is 15 residues. With 3 bases removed from V and 2 bases from J, the gap between germline ends came to 16 bases. Here the CDR3 DNA reads TGCAGTGCTAGTGCGTGGGCTCGCGTACAAGAGACCCAGTACTTC. Its translation: CSASAWARVQETQYF.

V gene TRBV6-2 or TRBV6-3 combines with J gene TRBJ2-3; a weak D match, TRBD1 (6 bases). The germline V gene encodes CDR1 MNHEY and CDR2 SVGEGT. Trimming stripped 5 bases from V and 2 bases from J, with 14 bases between. CDR3 size: 15 residues. The CDR3 bases are TGTGCCAGCAGTCCACAGGGATACCTCACAGATACGCAGTATTTT. Translated, it gives CASSPQGYLTDTQYF.

J is TRBJ2-1 and V is TRBV2; D is perhaps TRBD2 (5 bases). Germline V gene sequence: CDR1 SNHLY, CDR2 FYNNEI. V was trimmed by 1 base and J by 0 bases, leaving 7 bases between them. This CDR3 is 15 amino acids long. The CDR3, as DNA: TGTGCCAGCAGTGAAGGCGGGCGCTCCTACAATGAGCAGTTCTTC. This gives the protein CASSEGGRSYNEQFF.

The chain couples TRBV7-9 to TRBJ2-3; 8 positions match TRBD1. The CDR3 sequence is 16 residues long. Trimming cost V 2 bases and J 1 base; bases outside gene matches: 5. The V gene's germline CDR1 is SEHNR and CDR2 FQNEAQ (reference sequence). CDR3 nucleotide sequence: TGTGCCAGCAGCTTAATACCGGGACAGGGCACAGATACGCAGTATTTT. Residues: CASSLIPGQGTDTQYF.

The chain employs TRBV28 and TRBJ1-1; tentatively, D is TRBD1 (6 bases). Germline V gene data show CDR1 as MDHEN and CDR2 as SYDVKM. V gave up 9 bases and J gave up 4 bases, with 12 bases separating them. The CDR3 has 12 residues. The chain's CDR3 is CASSTGPTEAFF. The CDR3 DNA follows: TGTGCCAGTTCCACAGGGCCCACTGAAGCTTTCTTT. Variable domain in full (rest from reference TRBV28 and TRBJ1-1): DVKVTQSSRYLVKRTGEKVFLECVQDMDHENMFWYRQDPGLGLRLIYFSYDVKMKEKGDIPEGYSVSREKKERFSLILESASTNQTSMYLCASSTGPTEAFFGQGTRLTVV.

V is TRBV29-1 and J is TRBJ2-3; D is ambiguous. The CDR3 runs to 14 residues. Trimming took 5 bases from V and 0 from J, leaving 12 bases between them. Germline V gives CDR1 SQVTM, CDR2 ANQGSEA. This CDR3 is CSVSAFTSTDTQYF. The CDR3 DNA reads as TGCAGCGTTTCAGCGTTTACTAGCACAGATACGCAGTATTTT.

The gene calls are TRBV28 and TRBJ1-2; D is possibly TRBD1 (5 bases). V lost 2 bases and J 7 bases, leaving 11 bases between the germline ends. Germline CDR1 and CDR2: MDHEN and SYDVKM. The CDR3 length is 13 residues. CDR3 in DNA: TGTGCCAGCAGTTTAGCACAGGCCGTTGGCTACACCTTC. It yields the protein CASSLAQAVGYTF.

This chain links TRBV20-1 with TRBJ1-1; TRBD1 might be the D (5 bases). CDR3 length equals 10 residues. The germline CDR1 and CDR2 sequences are DFQATT and SNEGSKA (reference sequence). V was shortened by 5 bases and J by 11 bases, with 12 bases between the two germline ends. The CDR3 here is CSALREGAFF. The DNA for the CDR3 is TGCAGTGCTTTGCGGGAGGGGGCTTTCTTT.

This rearrangement joins TRBV6-1 to TRBJ2-2, with D perhaps TRBD1 (6 bases). The CDR3 contains 16 residues. CDR1 and CDR2 (germline): MNHNS, SASEGT. V was clipped by 2 bases and J by 6 bases, with 16 bases between them. The DNA for the CDR3 is TGTGCCAGCAGTGAATCAAGAGGGGGTTGGTCCGGGGAGCTGTTTTTT. Its translation: CASSESRGGWSGELFF.

This chain joins TRBV4-1 and TRBJ2-7; D ambiguous. The CDR3 sequence is 13 residues long. V was shortened by 2 bases and J by 3 bases, with 8 bases between the two germline ends. Germline CDR1 and CDR2: MGHRA and YSYEKL. In DNA form, the CDR3 reads TGCGCCAGCAGCCAAACGCCGAGCTACGAGCAGTACTTC. It encodes CASSQTPSYEQYF.

The genes are TRBV18 and TRBJ1-4; D not certain. V dropped 0 bases and J dropped 5 bases, with 13 bases sitting between them. Germline V gene sequence: CDR1 KGHSH, CDR2 LQKENI. CDR3 size: 16 residues. The CDR3 sequence is CASSPPSWQTNEKLFF. The CDR3, as DNA: TGTGCCAGCTCACCACCCTCGTGGCAGACAAATGAAAAACTGTTTTTT.

The rearrangement joins TRBV3-1 (or the pseudogene TRBV3-2) to TRBJ2-5; D unresolved. Germline V lookup: CDR1 LGHDT, CDR2 YNNKEL (reference sequence). Trimming stripped 1 base from V and 4 bases from J, with 22 bases between. CDR3 length equals 18 residues. The CDR3 sequence is CASSQAPAAITTRETQYF. The CDR3 nucleotides are TGTGCCAGCAGCCAAGCTCCGGCTGCAATAACTACAAGAGAGACCCAGTACTTC.

This clone was recorded a few times. The chain is built from TRBV19 and TRBJ1-5; D possibly corresponds to TRBD1 (6 bases). Trimming removed 3 bases at V and 6 bases at J, with 15 bases between. The CDR3 is 15 residues long. Germline V CDR1 and CDR2: LNHDA, SQIVND (reference sequence). CDR3 sequence (DNA): TGTGCCAGTAGTATTTATTCAGGGGCGGGTCAGCCCCAGCATTTT. Amino acid sequence: CASSIYSGAGQPQHF.

V gene TRBV7-2 combines with J gene TRBJ2-3, with 8 bases fitting TRBD2. Germline values: CDR1 SGHTA, CDR2 FQGNSA. The CDR3 spans 17 residues. The J segment lost 1 base and the V segment lost 1 base, leaving 7 bases of the junction unmatched. CDR3 loop: CASSLGLAGRGTDTQYF. The CDR3 DNA reads as TGTGCCAGCAGCTTAGGGCTAGCGGGCCGGGGCACAGATACGCAGTATTTT.

The genes are TRBV6-2 or TRBV6-3 and TRBJ2-5; 9 bases agree with TRBD2. This CDR3 comprises 15 residues. The germline V gene has CDR1 MNHEY and CDR2 SVGEGT. J lost 9 bases, V lost 2 bases, and 10 bases had no gene match. CDR3 amino acids: CASSYISSGAGAQYF. In DNA, the CDR3 is TGTGCCAGCAGTTACATCTCTAGCGGGGCAGGAGCCCAGTACTTC.

J is TRBJ2-5 and V is TRBV6-2 or TRBV6-3, with D perhaps TRBD1 (6 bases). In germline, CDR1 is MNHEY, CDR2 SVGEGT. V lost 2 bases and J 5 bases, leaving 15 bases between the germline ends. The CDR3 contains 15 residues. In DNA form, the CDR3 reads TGTGCCAGCAGTTACCCCTCAGGGGCAGGCGAGACCCAGTACTTC. Translation gives CASSYPSGAGETQYF.